This TCR beta chain stems from a study of blood T cell repertoires in COVID-19. At the level of the study: T cells, B-cell-depleted T cells, or PBMCs provided the cDNA or gDNA that served as material.

CDR1 is LNHDA, CDR2 SQIVND, per germline (reference sequence). This CDR3 spans 15 amino acids. V lost 3 bases, J lost 8 bases, and 8 bases stayed unmatched. Generated by immunoSEQ multiplex PCR, the TCRdb table keeps only in-frame clones and is missing some. The table has about 35,000 clones, about 83% seen once. The sample comprised peripheral blood. V and J are TRBV19 and TRBJ1-4; TRBD1 matches 8 bases. This TCR was sampled from a man in his fifties or sixties with acute or convalescent COVID-19. In DNA, the CDR3 is TGTGCCAGTAGTATGACAGGGGTTTTAGAGGAAAAACTGTTTTTT. Amino acids: CASSMTGVLEEKLFF.